This T cell receptor beta chain was documented in a study of T cell responses to AZD1222 COVID-19 vaccine. Study conclusions and caveats: Scientists sampled the repertoires only once the peak T cell response had passed. In a largely white British group with more females than males, clonal diversity was possibly underestimated.

A word on this clone: Its target is not known.

CDR3 size: 17 residues. Germline CDR1 reads MDHEN; CDR2 reads SYDVKM. Unmatched junction bases numbered 13, after V lost 1 base and J lost 9 bases. Profiling relied on immunoSEQ multiplex PCR, and the TCRdb table lists in-frame clones only, not all of them. The sample holds approximately 120,000 clones, roughly 85% seen once. This rearrangement joins TRBV28 to TRBJ2-7; 12 bases line up with TRBD1. The material sequenced was peripheral blood, taken 28 days after the second AZD1222 dose. This clonotype originated in an adult who received the AZD1222 COVID-19 vaccine. CDR3 protein: CASSLFIRDRGPDGQYF. The CDR3 DNA sequence: TGTGCCAGCAGTTTATTCATCCGGGACAGGGGGCCGGACGGGCAGTACTTC.